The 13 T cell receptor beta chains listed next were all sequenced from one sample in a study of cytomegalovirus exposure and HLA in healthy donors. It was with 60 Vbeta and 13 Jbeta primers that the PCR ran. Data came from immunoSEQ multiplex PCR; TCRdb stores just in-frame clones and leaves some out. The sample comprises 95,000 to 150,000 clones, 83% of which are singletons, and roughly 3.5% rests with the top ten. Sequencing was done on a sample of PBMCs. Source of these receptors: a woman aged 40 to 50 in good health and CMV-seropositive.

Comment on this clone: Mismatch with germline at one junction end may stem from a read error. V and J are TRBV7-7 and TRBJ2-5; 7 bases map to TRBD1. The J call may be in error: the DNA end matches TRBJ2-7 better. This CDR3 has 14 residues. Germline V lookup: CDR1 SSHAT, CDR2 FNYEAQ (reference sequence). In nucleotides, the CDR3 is TGTGCTAGCAGCTTAGACGACAGGGCCTACGAGCAGTACTTC. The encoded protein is CASSLDDRAYEQYF.

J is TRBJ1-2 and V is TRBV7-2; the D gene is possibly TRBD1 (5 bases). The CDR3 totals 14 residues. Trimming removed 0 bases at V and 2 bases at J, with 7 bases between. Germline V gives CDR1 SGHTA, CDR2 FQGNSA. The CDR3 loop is CASSLAGVNYGYTF. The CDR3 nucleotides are TGTGCCAGCAGCTTAGCAGGGGTAAACTATGGCTACACCTTC.

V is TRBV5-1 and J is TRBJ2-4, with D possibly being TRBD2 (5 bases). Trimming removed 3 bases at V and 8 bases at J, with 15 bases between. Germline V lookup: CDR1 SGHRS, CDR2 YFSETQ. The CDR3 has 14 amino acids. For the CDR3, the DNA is TGCGCCAGCAGCTCACTTAGCGCGAGTGACATTCAGTACTTC. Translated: CASSSLSASDIQYF. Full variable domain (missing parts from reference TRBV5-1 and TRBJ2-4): KAGVTQTPRYLIKTRGQQVTLSCSPISGHRSVSWYQQTPGQGLQFLFEYFSETQRNKGNFPGRFSGRQFSNSRSEMNVSTLELGDSALYLCASSSLSASDIQYFGAGTRLSVL.

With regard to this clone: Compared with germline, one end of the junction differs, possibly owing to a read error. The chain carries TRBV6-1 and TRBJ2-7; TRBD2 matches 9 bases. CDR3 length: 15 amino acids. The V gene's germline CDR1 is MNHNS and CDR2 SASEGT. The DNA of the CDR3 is TGTGCCAGCAGCGAAGGGACTAGCAGAACCTACGAGCAGTACTTC. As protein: CASSEGTSRTYEQYF.

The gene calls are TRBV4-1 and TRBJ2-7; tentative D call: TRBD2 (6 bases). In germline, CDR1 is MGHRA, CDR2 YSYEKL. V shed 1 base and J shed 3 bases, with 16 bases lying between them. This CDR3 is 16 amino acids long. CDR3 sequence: CASSQGGGLTGYEQYF. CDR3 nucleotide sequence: TGCGCCAGCAGCCAAGGGGGAGGACTAACGGGCTACGAGCAGTACTTC.

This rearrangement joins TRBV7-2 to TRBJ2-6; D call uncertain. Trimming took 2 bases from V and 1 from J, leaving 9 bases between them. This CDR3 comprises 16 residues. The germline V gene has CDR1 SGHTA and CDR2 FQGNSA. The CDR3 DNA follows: TGTGCCAGCAGCTTAATATCGAGTTCTGGGGCCAACGTCCTGACTTTC. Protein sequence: CASSLISSSGANVLTF.

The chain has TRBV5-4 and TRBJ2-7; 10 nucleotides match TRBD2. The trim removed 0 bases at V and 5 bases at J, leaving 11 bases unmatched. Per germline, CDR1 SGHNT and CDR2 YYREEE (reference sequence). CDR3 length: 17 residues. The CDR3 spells CASSLARSGLAFHEQYF. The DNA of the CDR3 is TGTGCCAGCAGCTTGGCTCGGTCGGGACTAGCGTTCCACGAGCAGTACTTC.

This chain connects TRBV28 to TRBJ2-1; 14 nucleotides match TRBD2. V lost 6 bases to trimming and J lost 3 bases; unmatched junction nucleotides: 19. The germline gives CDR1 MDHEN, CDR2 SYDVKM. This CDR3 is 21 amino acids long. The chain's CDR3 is CASSWTGATTSGRASYNEQFF. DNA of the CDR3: TGTGCCAGCAGCTGGACAGGGGCAACGACTAGCGGGAGGGCCAGCTACAATGAGCAGTTCTTC. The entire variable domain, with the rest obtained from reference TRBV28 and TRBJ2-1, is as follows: DVKVTQSSRYLVKRTGEKVFLECVQDMDHENMFWYRQDPGLGLRLIYFSYDVKMKEKGDIPEGYSVSREKKERFSLILESASTNQTSMYLCASSWTGATTSGRASYNEQFFGPGTRLTVL.

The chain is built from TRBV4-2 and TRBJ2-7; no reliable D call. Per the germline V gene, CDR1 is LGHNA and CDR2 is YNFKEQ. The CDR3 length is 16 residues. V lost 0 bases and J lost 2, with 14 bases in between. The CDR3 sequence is CASSQDIPSDTYEQYF. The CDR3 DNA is TGTGCCAGCAGCCAAGACATTCCCTCAGATACCTACGAGCAGTACTTC.

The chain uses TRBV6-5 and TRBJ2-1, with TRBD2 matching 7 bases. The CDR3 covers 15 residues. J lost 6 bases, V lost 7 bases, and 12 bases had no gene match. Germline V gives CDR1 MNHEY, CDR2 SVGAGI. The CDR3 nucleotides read TGTGCCAGCACCCCTTCGGCGGGAGTAGGCAATGAGCAGTTCTTC. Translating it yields CASTPSAGVGNEQFF.

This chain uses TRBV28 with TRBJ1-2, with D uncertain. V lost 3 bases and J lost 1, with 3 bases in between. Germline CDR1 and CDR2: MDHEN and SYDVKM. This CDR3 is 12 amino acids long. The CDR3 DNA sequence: TGTGCCAGCAGTTTCATTAACTATGGCTACACCTTC. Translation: CASSFINYGYTF.

CDR3 DNA: TGTGCCAGCAGTTTTTCCCCCTCTTTCTTT. Its protein product is CASSFSPSFF. J is TRBJ1-1 and V is TRBV6-5; D gene uncertain. The CDR3 totals 10 residues. Trimming took off 4 bases at V and 12 bases at J, with 9 bases between the two ends. Germline V CDR1 and CDR2: MNHEY, SVGAGI.

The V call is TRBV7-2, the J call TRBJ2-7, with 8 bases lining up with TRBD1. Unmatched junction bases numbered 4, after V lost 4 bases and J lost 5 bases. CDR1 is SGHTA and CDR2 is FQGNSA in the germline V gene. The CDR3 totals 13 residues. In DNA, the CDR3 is TGTGCCAGCAGCTACGGGACAGGAGACGAGCAGTACTTC. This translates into CASSYGTGDEQYF.